Presented here are 7 T cell receptor beta chains from one specimen sequenced in a study of T cell clonality in common variable immunodeficiency. Only in-frame clones appear in the TCRdb table, and some are missing; sequencing was by immunoSEQ multiplex PCR. Observed in the sample are approximately 34,000 clones, none of them singletons. Sequenced material: peripheral blood mononuclear cells. These receptors originate from a person aged 18 to 75 in good health.

This clone was observed a handful of times. The CDR3 end falls 3 residues outside the read, so it is completed with the germline J gene. The chain employs TRBV25-1 and TRBJ2-7; TRBD2 might be the D (5 bases). Looked up from germline, CDR1 is MGHDK and CDR2 is SYGVNS. The CDR3 runs 14 residues. V was trimmed by 4 bases and J by 2 bases, leaving 12 bases between them. CDR3 loop: CASSGPGDTYEQYF. CDR3 DNA (partial): TGTGCCAGCAGTGGCCCCGGGGATACCTACGAG.

This clone was seen repeatedly, ten times or more. The read comes to an end 3 residues before the CDR3 does, leaving the germline J gene to fill in the end. The chain carries TRBV7-3 and TRBJ2-3; 13 bases fit TRBD2. Germline-derived CDR1 and CDR2 are SGHTA and FQGTGA. V shed 5 bases and J 0 bases; nucleotides not matched to a gene: 8. The CDR3 has 18 amino acids. CDR3 protein: CASSLLGTSGASTDTQYF. The DNA read from the CDR3 is TGTGCCAGCAGCCTGCTCGGGACTAGCGGGGCGAGCACAGATACG.

The table lists this clone with many counts. The CDR3 end falls 3 residues outside the read, so it is completed with the germline J gene. The chain uses TRBV13 and TRBJ1-4, with 7 positions matching TRBD1. The J segment lost 0 bases and the V segment lost 3 bases, leaving 1 base of the junction unmatched. The CDR3 covers 15 residues. Germline V gene lookup returns CDR1 PRHDT and CDR2 FYEKMQ (reference sequence). Here the CDR3 reads CASSFRGATNEKLFF. The sequenced part of the CDR3 DNA is TGTGCCAGCAGCTTCAGGGGGGCAACTAATGAAAAA. Complete variable domain (other parts from reference TRBV13 and TRBJ1-4): AAGVIQSPRHLIKEKRETATLKCYPIPRHDTVYWYQQGPGQDPQFLISFYEKMQSDKGSIPDRFSAQQFSDYHSELNMSSLELGDSALYFCASSFRGATNEKLFFGSGTQLSVL.

Many counts were recorded for this clone. The sequenced fragment ends 3 residues before the CDR3 boundary, so the rest is inferred from the germline J gene. The gene calls are TRBV19 and TRBJ1-5; tentative D call: TRBD1 (6 bases). The germline V gene encodes CDR1 LNHDA and CDR2 SQIVND (reference sequence). The ends were cut back, 5 bases at V and 2 bases at J, with 19 bases in the middle. CDR3 length: 17 residues. The chain's CDR3 is CASSPLAGAGGNQPQHF. CDR3 bases read: TGTGCCAGTAGTCCCCTGGCAGGGGCCGGTGGCAATCAGCCC.

This clone has ten or more counts. The read ends 3 residues shy of where the CDR3 ends; the end is completed using the germline J gene. This sequence joins TRBV13 and TRBJ2-2, with D possibly matching TRBD2 (5 bases). The V gene's germline CDR1 is PRHDT and CDR2 FYEKMQ (reference sequence). The CDR3 consists of 16 residues. Trimming cost V 5 bases and J 5 bases, with 18 bases left between them. The part of the CDR3 DNA that was read is TGTGCCAGCAGCCAGCCACTAGAGTTAGGTACCGGGGAG. Translating it yields CASSQPLELGTGE. The CDR3, in full, reads CASSQPLELGTGELFF. Supplemented by reference TRBV13 and TRBJ2-2, the full variable domain reads AAGVIQSPRHLIKEKRETATLKCYPIPRHDTVYWYQQGPGQDPQFLISFYEKMQSDKGSIPDRFSAQQFSDYHSELNMSSLELGDSALYFCASSQPLELGTGELFFGEGSRLTVL.

This clone was found a few times. Sequencing ends 3 residues short of the CDR3 end; the germline J gene provides the rest. The J gene is TRBJ2-7, the V gene TRBV11-2, with TRBD1 as a possible D gene (5 bases). Germline CDR1 and CDR2: SGHAT and FQNNGV. This CDR3 is built from 15 residues. The V and J ends lost 3 bases and 6 bases respectively, with 18 bases between them. Partial CDR3 DNA: TGTGCCAGCAGCTTTCTTGACAGTATCGTTGGCGAG. It encodes CASSFLDSIVGE. The full CDR3 sequence reads CASSFLDSIVGEQYF.

In this sample, this clone turned up many times. From the germline J gene comes the end of the CDR3, since the read stops 3 residues before it. This chain links TRBV12-3 or TRBV12-4 with TRBJ2-6; D remains unclear. The V end was cut by 7 bases, the J end by 1 base, with 14 bases between. The length of the CDR3 is 16 residues. The sequenced part of the CDR3 DNA is TGTGCCAGCACTTTTACGCCGGTATCTGGGGCCAACGTC. Protein product: CASTFTPVSGANV. The whole CDR3 is CASTFTPVSGANVLTF.